A selection of T cell receptor beta chains follows, all from one sample in a study of shared clonotypes between healthy human individuals. Profiled with immunoSEQ multiplex PCR; TCRdb holds only in-frame clones, not every one. The top ten clones hold around 0.13% of a sample with 2 million to 2.5 million clones, 85% to 95% of them seen once. The sequenced sample consisted of naive CD4+ T cells sorted from blood. The source of these receptors is a man aged 18 to 29 in good health. The CDR3 runs from the conserved cysteine through the conserved F or W. D genes are given only for firm matches. Not all rows give a size; the values are once, few, many and, for expanded clones, a class.

V gene	J gene	D gene	clone size	CDR3 protein	CDR3 DNA
TRBV7-8	TRBJ2-3	.	.	CASSLLTGGTDTQYF	TGTGCCAGCAGCTTATTAACCGGTGGCACAGATACGCAGTATTTT
TRBV4-3	TRBJ2-1	TRBD2	.	CASSQDSGRGYEQFF	TGCGCCAGCAGCCAAGATAGCGGGAGAGGCTATGAGCAGTTCTTC
TRBV6-1	TRBJ2-2	.	.	CASSELGSGELFF	TGTGCCAGCAGTGAACTAGGAAGCGGGGAGCTGTTTTTT
TRBV10-3	TRBJ2-3	TRBD2	.	CAISGFAGGPADTQYF	TGTGCCATCAGTGGTTTCGCGGGAGGGCCGGCAGATACGCAGTATTTT
TRBV7-9	TRBJ1-6	.	.	CASSLAETAYNSPLHF	TGTGCCAGCAGCTTAGCTGAGACAGCCTATAATTCACCCCTCCACTTT
TRBV5-1	TRBJ2-4	.	.	CASSEGGLAKNIQYF	TGCGCCAGCAGCGAAGGGGGGTTGGCCAAAAACATTCAGTACTTC
TRBV5-4	TRBJ2-4	.	.	CASSLAGQRGKNIQYF	TGTGCCAGCAGCTTGGCGGGACAGCGGGGGAAAAACATTCAGTACTTC
TRBV14	TRBJ1-1	.	.	CASSQGGNTEAFF	TGTGCCAGCAGCCAAGGGGGCAACACTGAAGCTTTCTTT
TRBV29-1	TRBJ1-1	.	.	CSVCYGTGAGTEAFF	TGCAGCGTTTGTTATGGGACGGGCGCGGGGACTGAAGCTTTCTTT
TRBV5-1	TRBJ2-5	.	once	CASSLGPGTETQYF	TGCGCCAGCAGCTTAGGACCAGGGACAGAGACCCAGTACTTC
TRBV6-5	TRBJ2-7	.	.	CASSAGGYEQYF	TGTGCCAGCAGTGCCGGGGGCTACGAGCAGTACTTC
TRBV5-1	TRBJ1-1	.	.	CASRLGLTNTEAFF	TGCGCCAGCAGACTAGGACTGACGAACACTGAAGCTTTCTTT
TRBV7-2	TRBJ2-7	TRBD2	.	CASSSQGLGAWEQYF	TGTGCCAGCAGCTCCCAGGGACTAGGTGCGTGGGAGCAGTACTTC
TRBV2	TRBJ1-4	.	.	CASRRQATTNEKLFF	TGTGCCAGCAGACGACAGGCCACAACTAATGAAAAACTGTTTTTT
TRBV6-1	TRBJ2-5	.	.	CASSGRGTETQYF	TGTGCCAGCAGTGGCCGTGGGACGGAGACCCAGTACTTC
TRBV7-2	TRBJ2-5	TRBD2	.	CASSLGRLAETQYF	TGTGCCAGCAGCTTAGGGAGACTAGCGGAGACCCAGTACTTC
TRBV5-8	TRBJ1-2	TRBD1	.	CASSLAFGTGHYGYTF	TGTGCCAGCAGCTTGGCTTTCGGGACAGGGCACTATGGCTACACCTTC
TRBV4-3	TRBJ2-3	TRBD1	.	CASSQSGTGLSTDTQYF	TGCGCCAGCAGCCAATCCGGGACAGGGTTAAGCACAGATACGCAGTATTTT
TRBV6-1	TRBJ2-5	.	.	CASSETGQGKWETQYF	TGTGCCAGCAGTGAAACGGGGCAGGGGAAGTGGGAGACCCAGTACTTC
TRBV5-1	TRBJ2-2	TRBD1	.	CASSRDRGGPGELFF	TGCGCCAGCTCCCGGGACAGGGGTGGCCCCGGGGAGCTGTTTTTT
TRBV5-4	TRBJ2-6	.	.	CASSLIGSGANVLTF	TGTGCCAGCAGCTTGATTGGATCTGGGGCCAACGTCCTGACTTTC
TRBV7-6	TRBJ1-1	.	.	CASSLISYRFDVGGNTEAFF	TGTGCCAGCAGCTTAATATCCTACCGGTTCGACGTAGGGGGAAACACTGAAGCTTTCTTT
TRBV6-5	TRBJ1-1	.	.	CASRTSMNTEAFF	TGTGCCAGCAGAACGAGTATGAACACTGAAGCTTTCTTT
TRBV7-2	TRBJ2-2	.	.	CASSLRAAGELFF	TGTGCCAGCAGCCTCCGAGCGGCCGGGGAGCTGTTTTTT
TRBV7-6	TRBJ1-4	TRBD1	.	CASSPGGVPNEKLFF	TGTGCCAGCAGTCCAGGGGGGGTACCCAATGAAAAACTGTTTTTT
TRBV11-1	TRBJ1-1	.	.	CASSLEEDTEAFF	TGTGCCAGCAGCTTAGAGGAGGACACTGAAGCTTTCTTT
TRBV6-1	TRBJ2-3	TRBD2	.	CASSGTSQRTDTQYF	TGTGCCAGCAGTGGGACTAGTCAACGCACAGATACGCAGTATTTT
TRBV10-3	TRBJ2-7	TRBD2	.	CAISDGGGEQYF	TGTGCCATCAGTGATGGCGGGGGCGAGCAGTACTTC
TRBV18	TRBJ1-4	.	once	CASSTLSAEGGKLFF	TGTGCCAGCTCCACCCTGAGCGCCGAGGGCGGAAAACTGTTTTTT
TRBV6-6	TRBJ1-6	.	.	CASSYSEPNSPLHF	TGTGCCAGCAGTTACTCGGAGCCCAATTCACCCCTCCACTTT
TRBV27	TRBJ2-7	TRBD1	once	CASSWGQGREQYF	TGTGCCAGCAGTTGGGGACAGGGCCGGGAGCAGTACTTC
TRBV6-1	TRBJ1-6	.	.	CASSPRGQNSPLHF	TGTGCCAGCAGTCCCCGAGGCCAAAATTCACCCCTCCACTTT
TRBV5-6	TRBJ2-7	TRBD2	.	CASSILAGGAYEQYF	TGTGCCAGCAGCATACTAGCGGGAGGGGCCTACGAGCAGTACTTC
TRBV7-6	TRBJ2-1	.	.	CASSLRGALLSSYNEQFF	TGTGCCAGCAGCTTAAGGGGTGCCCTCCTTAGCTCCTACAATGAGCAGTTCTTC
TRBV9	TRBJ1-1	.	.	CASSALQGGGTEAFF	TGTGCCAGCAGCGCACTACAGGGAGGGGGCACTGAAGCTTTCTTT
TRBV29-1	TRBJ2-1	.	.	CSVEGSDEQFF	TGCAGCGTTGAGGGTTCGGATGAGCAGTTCTTC
TRBV6-1	TRBJ1-2	.	.	CASSEYAGGDNYGYTF	TGTGCCAGCAGTGAATACGCGGGAGGGGACAACTATGGCTACACCTTC
TRBV9	TRBJ2-6	.	.	CASSGRGGTDTYASTGANVLTF	TGTGCCAGCAGCGGCCGAGGGGGGACAGACACCTACGCTTCTACTGGGGCCAACGTCCTGACTTTC
TRBV6-5	TRBJ2-1	TRBD1	.	CASSSPGQGSGNEQFF	TGTGCCAGCAGTTCACCGGGACAGGGGAGTGGCAATGAGCAGTTCTTC
TRBV9	TRBJ1-6	.	.	CASSVGLEVSPLHF	TGTGCCAGCAGCGTAGGGTTGGAAGTTTCACCCCTCCACTTT
TRBV7-8	TRBJ2-7	TRBD1	once	CASSLGDSLYEQYF	TGTGCCAGCAGCTTAGGGGACAGCCTCTACGAGCAGTACTTC
TRBV7-9	TRBJ1-4	.	.	CASSLAAAAARATNEKLFF	TGTGCCAGCAGCTTAGCCGCGGCGGCAGCTAGAGCAACTAATGAAAAACTGTTTTTT
TRBV30	TRBJ1-1	.	.	CACLLNTEAFF	TGTGCCTGTCTGCTGAACACTGAAGCTTTCTTT
TRBV7-9	TRBJ1-3	.	.	CASSLVAVGNTIYF	TGTGCCAGCAGCTTAGTGGCAGTCGGAAACACCATATATTTT
TRBV5-6	TRBJ1-3	TRBD1	.	CASSLKQGVGNTIYF	TGTGCCAGCAGCTTGAAACAGGGGGTTGGAAACACCATATATTTT
TRBV5-4	TRBJ2-3	TRBD2	.	CASSISGRNTDTQYF	TGTGCCAGCAGCATTTCCGGGAGGAACACAGATACGCAGTATTTT
TRBV6-5	TRBJ1-1	.	.	CASSRPGRAFF	TGTGCCAGCAGTCGACCAGGGAGAGCTTTCTTT
TRBV19	TRBJ2-7	TRBD2	once	CASSPGTRRDEQYF	TGTGCCAGTAGTCCCGGGACTAGGAGGGACGAGCAGTACTTC
TRBV10-3	TRBJ2-3	TRBD2	.	CAISEGLAGITDTQYF	TGTGCCATCAGCGAGGGACTAGCGGGAATCACAGATACGCAGTATTTT
TRBV18	TRBJ2-6	.	.	CASRTGANVLTF	TGTGCCAGCCGAACTGGGGCCAACGTCCTGACTTTC
TRBV5-1	TRBJ2-7	.	.	CASSLVQGGHEQYF	TGCGCCAGCAGCTTAGTGCAGGGCGGGCACGAGCAGTACTTC
TRBV6-1	TRBJ1-6	.	.	CASSDRGSYNSPLHF	TGTGCCAGCAGTGACCGGGGCTCCTATAATTCACCCCTCCACTTT
TRBV28	TRBJ2-3	.	once	CASSFLPSGRGSTDTQYF	TGTGCCAGCAGTTTCCTTCCCTCTGGTCGGGGAAGCACAGATACGCAGTATTTT